Listed below are T cell receptor beta chains from one sample, sequenced in a study of breast tumors, draining lymph nodes, adjacent tissues. One entry per CDR3 protein, called by TCRdb with MiXCR from the multiplex PCR reads. The repertoire includes about 180,000 distinct CDR3 sequences, 30% to 35% of them detected once, and about 4.5% sits in the top ten. The sample was axillary lymph node tissue. These receptors originate from a female donor with breast cancer. Some clones in this sample may be carry-over from other donors' samples. CDR3s include the opening cysteine and the closing phenylalanine or tryptophan. D genes are given only for firm matches. Part of the rows lack a size; the others show once, few, many or a class for expanded clones.

TRBJ2-6 | TRBD1 | few | TRBV7-8 | CASSPRAGGVPGANVLTF | TGTGCCAGCAGCCCCCGGGCAGGGGGCGTCCCCGGGGCCAACGTCCTGACTTTC
TRBJ2-1 | - | - | TRBV14 | CASSLSLGGREQFF | TGTGCCAGCAGCCTCTCATTAGGCGGGCGTGAGCAGTTCTTC
TRBJ2-3 | TRBD2 | - | TRBV19 | CASSTSGEGTDTQYF | TGTGCCAGTAGTACTAGCGGAGAGGGCACAGATACGCAGTATTTT
TRBJ1-5 | - | - | TRBV27 | CASGWEFGQPQHF | TGTGCCAGCGGGTGGGAATTCGGTCAGCCCCAGCATTTT
TRBJ2-5 | TRBD2 | - | TRBV20-1 | CSVRLAGGRLAGTQYF | TGCAGTGTCCGACTAGCGGGAGGCCGATTAGCGGGGACCCAGTACTTC
TRBJ1-5 | - | many | TRBV2 | CASSDEAGPQPQHF | TGTGCCAGCAGTGATGAGGCAGGGCCCCAGCCCCAGCATTTT
TRBJ1-4 | - | - | TRBV29-1 | CSVGAGDEKLFF | TGCAGCGTTGGGGCAGGGGATGAAAAACTGTTTTTT
TRBJ2-2 | - | - | TRBV25-1 | CASSQQGGSEQYFGELFF | -
TRBJ2-5 | TRBD1 | - | TRBV2 | CASRPGQALQETQYF | TGTGCCAGCAGACCCGGACAGGCCCTCCAAGAGACCCAGTACTTC
TRBJ1-5 | - | - | TRBV6-6 | CASSYSIVPQDNQPQHF | TGTGCCAGCAGTTACTCGATCGTCCCTCAAGACAATCAGCCCCAGCATTTT
TRBJ2-5 | - | many | TRBV3-1 | CASSQDLGRRETQYF | TGTGCCAGCAGCCAAGACCTGGGACGACGAGAGACCCAGTACTTC
TRBJ1-2 | - | many | TRBV10-2 | CASGSTTGPNYGYTF | TGCGCCAGCGGATCAACAACAGGGCCTAACTATGGCTACACCTTC
TRBJ1-6 | - | - | TRBV10-3 | CAISESGSSYNSPLHF | TGTGCCATCAGTGAGTCCGGGTCGTCCTATAATTCACCCCTCCACTTT
TRBJ2-2 | - | many | TRBV6-2/TRBV6-3 | CASSEGTDTGELFF | TGTGCCAGCAGTGAAGGGACGGACACCGGGGAGCTGTTTTTT
TRBJ2-1 | - | many | TRBV7-8 | CALDDNEQFF | TGTGCCTTAGACGACAATGAGCAGTTCTTC
TRBJ2-2 | - | many | TRBV19 | CASTSWANTGELFF | TGTGCCAGTACTTCTTGGGCGAACACCGGGGAGCTGTTTTTT
TRBJ2-6 | - | - | TRBV7-2 | CASSLAGRQRAFFGANVLTF | TGTGCCAGCAGCTTAGCGGGGAGGCAGAGGGCTTTCTTTGGGGCCAACGTCCTGACTTTC
TRBJ2-7 | - | few | TRBV27 | CASSIGQYPYEQYF | TGTGCCAGCAGTATCGGACAGTACCCCTACGAGCAGTACTTC